The 29 T cell receptor beta chains in this list originate from one sample, sequenced in a study of neurological immune-mediated disorders. TCRdb reprocessed the 5' RACE reads with MiXCR, giving one entry per CDR3 protein. Of approximately 50,000 distinct CDR3 sequences listed, around 3.6% are singletons. Material: PBMCs. The source of these receptors is a young man with multiple sclerosis.

This clonotype has ten or more counts. The V gene is TRBV12-3 or TRBV12-4, the J gene TRBJ1-1, with D tentatively TRBD1 (5 bases). Deletions cut 5 bases from V and 0 bases from J, with 10 bases between. The CDR3 covers 14 residues. CDR3 in amino acids: CASSRRGVNTEAFF. CDR3 nucleotides: TGTGCCAGCAGTCGCCGGGGGGTGAACACTGAAGCTTTCTTT.

In its sample, this clonotype was seen many times. The chain recombines TRBV27 with TRBJ1-2; D is perhaps TRBD1 (6 bases). The germline V gene encodes CDR1 MNHEY and CDR2 SMNVEV (reference sequence). The length of the CDR3 is 16 residues. Trimming left V 6 bases short and J 0 bases short, with 17 bases between. The chain's CDR3 is CASSPNSGTTNYGYTF. The CDR3, as DNA: TGTGCCAGCAGCCCCAACTCCGGGACAACTAACTATGGCTACACCTTC.

This clonotype was seen at least ten times. The genes are TRBV28 and TRBJ1-3; the match to TRBD1 covers 7 bases. V shed 6 bases and J 4 bases; nucleotides not matched to a gene: 6. This CDR3 comprises 14 residues. The germline gives CDR1 MDHEN, CDR2 SYDVKM. Here the CDR3 reads CASSPPGQGNTIYF. The CDR3 DNA follows: TGTGCCAGCAGCCCTCCGGGACAGGGAAACACCATATATTTT.

This clonotype was counted at least ten times. The genes are TRBV4-2 and TRBJ2-1; 12 bases map to TRBD1. In germline, CDR1 is LGHNA, CDR2 YNFKEQ. V dropped 0 bases and J dropped 8; count of bases not matched to a gene: 8. There are 17 residues in the CDR3. CDR3 amino acids: CASSQDPGTGGSYEQFF. CDR3 DNA sequence: TGTGCCAGCAGCCAAGATCCCGGGACAGGGGGCTCCTATGAGCAGTTCTTC.

This clonotype was counted ten times or more. The chain uses TRBV20-1 and TRBJ2-3; D is possibly TRBD1 or TRBD2 (6 bases each). Germline V CDR1 and CDR2: DFQATT, SNEGSKA (reference sequence). V was shortened by 6 bases and J by 1 base, with 20 bases between the two germline ends. The CDR3 consists of 16 residues. CDR3 loop: CSAQNRGQRGTDTQYF. The CDR3 DNA follows: TGCAGTGCCCAGAACCGGGGGCAGCGGGGCACAGATACGCAGTATTTT.

This clonotype was picked up many times. This rearrangement joins TRBV20-1 to TRBJ2-1, with 12 bases lining up with TRBD2. The germline V gene has CDR1 DFQATT and CDR2 SNEGSKA (reference sequence). J was trimmed by 8 bases and V by 4 bases; bases with no gene match: 18. The CDR3 has 18 amino acids. The CDR3: CSATVPPTSGGRRHEQFF. CDR3 coding DNA: TGCAGTGCTACAGTACCCCCGACTAGCGGGGGCCGCCGCCATGAGCAGTTCTTC.

This clonotype was picked up many times. The CDR3 region has the DNA TGTGCCAGCAGTTCCGTGACTAGCGGGGGGAACATTCAGTACTTC. It yields the protein CASSSVTSGGNIQYF. J is TRBJ2-4 and V is TRBV6-5; TRBD2 matches at 13 bases. V dropped 4 bases and J dropped 7; count of bases not matched to a gene: 4. The CDR3 runs 15 residues. Looked up from germline, CDR1 is MNHEY and CDR2 is SVGAGI.

The chain uses TRBV5-1 and TRBJ2-1, with TRBD2 as a possible D gene (6 bases). The CDR3 sequence is 13 residues long. Germline V CDR1 and CDR2: SGHRS, YFSETQ. The ends were cut back, 5 bases at V and 4 bases at J, with 10 bases in the middle. The CDR3 sequence is CASSLAHYNEQFF. The CDR3 DNA is TGCGCCAGCAGTCTAGCGCATTACAATGAGCAGTTCTTC.

This clonotype was counted at least ten times. CDR3 nucleotide sequence: TGTGCCAGCAGCTCCCTGGAGGGAGGGACCTACAATGAGCAGTTCTTC. It encodes CASSSLEGGTYNEQFF. The rearrangement joins TRBV7-2 to TRBJ2-1; TRBD2 matches at 7 bases. The CDR3 runs 16 residues. Germline CDR1 and CDR2: SGHTA and FQGNSA. V lost 4 bases to trimming and J lost 2 bases; unmatched junction nucleotides: 8.

This clonotype was counted at least ten times. This rearrangement joins TRBV3-1 to TRBJ2-1; TRBD2 aligns across 9 bases. The CDR3 consists of 16 residues. Germline V gene lookup returns CDR1 LGHDT and CDR2 YNNKEL (reference sequence). Trimming took 1 base from V and 4 from J; bases not matched to a gene: 5. The CDR3: CASSQGTSDFYNEQFF. The CDR3 DNA sequence: TGTGCCAGCAGCCAAGGGACTAGCGACTTTTACAATGAGCAGTTCTTC.

This clonotype was detected many times. V usage is TRBV5-1 and J usage is TRBJ2-7, with D unclear. CDR3 length equals 16 residues. CDR1 SGHRS and CDR2 YFSETQ come from the germline V gene. V was shortened by 0 bases and J by 0 bases, with 13 bases between the two germline ends. The CDR3: CASSLAERLSSYEQYF. Written as DNA, the CDR3 is TGCGCCAGCAGCTTGGCCGAGAGGCTAAGCTCCTACGAGCAGTACTTC.

In this sample, this clonotype turned up many times. CDR3 bases: TGTGCCAGTAACGAGGGGGCGTATAGCAATCAGCCCCAGCATTTT. This translates into CASNEGAYSNQPQHF. The chain links TRBV6-5 to TRBJ1-5, with 7 bases fitting TRBD1. Trimming cost V 9 bases and J 0 bases; bases outside gene matches: 8. Germline V gene sequence: CDR1 MNHEY, CDR2 SVGAGI. There are 15 residues in the CDR3.

This clonotype was seen many times. V and J are TRBV5-5 and TRBJ1-2; D unclear. Germline CDR1 SGHKS, CDR2 YYEKEE (reference sequence). The CDR3 is 13 amino acids. V was clipped by 4 bases and J by 2 bases, with 9 bases between them. The CDR3 region is CASSQDLNYGYTF. The CDR3 nucleotides read TGTGCCAGCAGCCAGGACTTGAACTATGGCTACACCTTC. Full variable domain (missing parts from reference TRBV5-5 and TRBJ1-2): DAGVTQSPTHLIKTRGQQVTLRCSPISGHKSVSWYQQVLGQGPQFIFQYYEKEERGRGNFPDRFSARQFPNYSSELNVNALLLGDSALYLCASSQDLNYGYTFGSGTRLTVV.

This clonotype occurred many times. The chain is built from TRBV7-2 and TRBJ2-1; 11 bases match TRBD2. Trimming removed 3 bases from V and 9 bases from J; junction bases left unmatched: 4. The germline CDR1 and CDR2 sequences are SGHTA and FQGNSA. The CDR3 has 14 residues. The CDR3 DNA sequence: TGTGCCAGCAGCTTTAGCGGGGGGGTGAGTGAGCAGTTCTTC. Residues: CASSFSGGVSEQFF.

This clonotype occurred many times. The V and J genes are TRBV5-1 and TRBJ1-4; D gene ambiguous. The CDR3 has 14 residues. Trimming took 0 bases from V and 8 from J, leaving 11 bases between them. Germline loops: CDR1 SGHRS, CDR2 YFSETQ. CDR3 amino acids: CASSLEGFKEKLFF. The CDR3 region has the DNA TGCGCCAGCAGCTTGGAAGGGTTTAAAGAAAAACTGTTTTTT.

This clonotype has a count of ten or more. The chain has TRBV3-1 and TRBJ2-5, with 9 bases identical to TRBD1. Germline loops: CDR1 LGHDT, CDR2 YNNKEL (reference sequence). V lost 1 base to trimming and J lost 5 bases; unmatched junction nucleotides: 8. The CDR3 consists of 16 residues. In DNA, the CDR3 is TGTGCCAGCAGCCAAGGATTTACAGGGGGCATGGAGACCCAGTACTTC. Translating it yields CASSQGFTGGMETQYF.

This clonotype was picked up many times. This chain uses TRBV7-2 with TRBJ2-3, with 10 positions matching TRBD2. The CDR3 extends over 16 amino acids. CDR1 SGHTA and CDR2 FQGNSA come from the germline V gene. Unmatched junction bases numbered 6, after V lost 4 bases and J lost 2 bases. This CDR3 reads CASSSQRGGSTDTQYF. The CDR3, as DNA: TGTGCCAGCAGCTCTCAGCGGGGGGGTTCCACAGATACGCAGTATTTT.

The sample holds many counts of this clonotype. The genes are TRBV9 and TRBJ2-3, with D possibly being TRBD2 (6 bases). CDR3 length: 15 residues. V lost 1 base and J lost 3, with 12 bases in between. Germline V lookup: CDR1 SGDLS, CDR2 YYNGEE. The CDR3 protein is CASSVLGGSTDTQYF. CDR3 in DNA: TGTGCCAGCAGCGTATTGGGGGGAAGTACAGATACGCAGTATTTT. Drawing the rest from reference TRBV9 and TRBJ2-3, the complete variable domain is DSGVTQTPKHLITATGQRVTLRCSPRSGDLSVYWYQQSLDQGLQFLIQYYNGEERAKGNILERFSAQQFPDLHSELNLSSLELGDSALYFCASSVLGGSTDTQYFGPGTRLTVL.

In its sample, this clonotype was seen many times. The chain has TRBV2 and TRBJ2-3; the match to TRBD1 covers 9 bases. The CDR3 extends over 14 amino acids. V dropped 4 bases and J dropped 6; count of bases not matched to a gene: 5. CDR1 is SNHLY and CDR2 is FYNNEI in the germline V gene. CDR3 residues: CASSAGQGMDTQYF. CDR3 DNA: TGTGCCAGCAGTGCGGGACAGGGAATGGATACGCAGTATTTT.

This clonotype was detected many times. This chain links TRBV6-5 with TRBJ2-7; D is unclear. The germline gives CDR1 MNHEY, CDR2 SVGAGI. The CDR3 has 13 amino acids. V shed 2 bases and J shed 0 bases, with 5 bases lying between them. The CDR3 spells CASSYQSSYEQYF. CDR3 nucleotides: TGTGCCAGCAGTTACCAAAGCTCCTACGAGCAGTACTTC.

This clonotype was seen ten or more times. This chain connects TRBV7-6 to TRBJ2-3; a possible D gene is TRBD2 (7 bases). The CDR3 sequence is 15 residues long. In germline, CDR1 is SGHVS, CDR2 FNYEAQ. V dropped 5 bases and J dropped 4 bases, with 16 bases sitting between them. The CDR3 reads CASSPVGGGADTQYF. DNA of the CDR3: TGTGCCAGCAGCCCCGTAGGGGGAGGGGCAGATACGCAGTATTTT.

There are many counts of this clonotype. The V call is TRBV6-5, the J call TRBJ2-4; 8 nucleotides match TRBD2. The germline CDR1 and CDR2 sequences are MNHEY and SVGAGI. The CDR3 has 14 amino acids. Germline trimming cut 2 bases from V and 7 bases from J; bases unmatched to any gene: 4. CDR3 region: CASSYTWTSNIQYF. In DNA, the CDR3 is TGTGCCAGCAGTTACACTTGGACTAGCAACATTCAGTACTTC.

This clonotype was recorded at least ten times. CDR3 in DNA: TGCAGCGGGGAGACAGGGGGCAGTGATACGCAGTATTTT. As protein: CSGETGGSDTQYF. The chain combines TRBV29-1 with TRBJ2-3, with TRBD1 matching over 10 bases. Per germline, CDR1 SQVTM and CDR2 ANQGSEA. This CDR3 is 13 amino acids long. Unmatched junction bases numbered 7, after V lost 7 bases and J lost 6 bases.

This clonotype was seen ten or more times. This chain's CDR3 is CASSYSTQSYEQYF. CDR3 nucleotides: TGTGCCAGCAGTTACTCGACCCAGTCCTACGAGCAGTACTTC. This chain uses TRBV6-5 with TRBJ2-7; D ambiguous. Per the germline V gene, CDR1 is MNHEY and CDR2 is SVGAGI. Trimming removed 0 bases at V and 1 base at J, with 7 bases between. CDR3 length equals 14 residues.

In its sample, this clonotype was seen many times. One junction end does not reproduce the germline sequence, and a read error may be involved. This chain uses TRBV5-1 with TRBJ1-1; unclear D gene. The CDR3 is 13 residues long. CDR1 and CDR2 from the germline V gene are SGHRS and YFSETQ. The CDR3 region has the DNA TGCGCCAGCAGCTTGGAAGGCAGCGGGAGGCAGCTCTTT. This gives the protein CASSLEGSGRQLF.

This clonotype was counted at least ten times. The rearrangement uses TRBV7-2 and TRBJ1-4; 8 bases match TRBD1. V lost 7 bases to trimming and J lost 7 bases; unmatched junction nucleotides: 8. The CDR3 length is 14 residues. CDR1 is SGHTA, CDR2 FQGNSA, per germline. The CDR3 reads CASTQGAMGEKLFF. In DNA, the CDR3 is TGTGCCAGCACCCAGGGGGCCATGGGTGAAAAACTGTTTTTT.

Notes on this clonotype: An end of the junction differs from the germline gene, which may be a read error. The V call is TRBV5-1, the J call TRBJ1-6; a weak D match, TRBD1 (6 bases). The germline gives CDR1 SGHRS, CDR2 YFSETQ. The CDR3 totals 14 residues. This CDR3 is CASSLEGGNSPLNF. For the CDR3, the DNA is TGCGCCAGCAGCTTGGAGGGGGGGAATTCACCCCTCAACTTT.

This clonotype was recorded many times. The chain employs TRBV20-1 and TRBJ2-2, with D hard to call. The CDR3 is 15 amino acids. Germline lookup yields CDR1 DFQATT and CDR2 SNEGSKA (reference sequence). V lost 0 bases, J lost 2 bases, and 10 bases lay in between. CDR3 residues: CSARDGGTNTGELFF. CDR3 nucleotides: TGCAGTGCTAGAGATGGCGGTACCAACACCGGGGAGCTGTTTTTT.

This clonotype has a count of ten or more. CDR3: CASSLTSLRMDYGYTF. The DNA of the CDR3 is TGTGCCAGCAGCTTAACCTCGCTGCGGATGGACTATGGCTACACCTTC. The chain carries TRBV11-2 and TRBJ1-2; no firm D call. V lost 2 bases and J 3 bases, leaving 16 bases between the germline ends. This CDR3 has 16 amino acids. Germline V CDR1 and CDR2: SGHAT, FQNNGV.